These 19 T cell receptor beta chains share one sample of origin, sequenced in a study of blood T cells in healthy people across ages. Sample-barcoded 5' priming and a J-beta primer mix drove a second PCR of about 7 to 11 cycles. TCRdb ran MiXCR on the 5' RACE reads and lists one entry per CDR3 protein. The sample contains about 780,000 distinct CDR3 sequences, roughly 26% of which appear only once. The sample was also linked to a second study, of T cells of mothers and their children.

Sequenced sample: blood. The source is a boy younger than 18 in good health.

Only a few counts were recorded for this clonotype. The CDR3 sequence is CASSQGSTGYNEQFF. For the CDR3, the DNA is TGTGCCAGCAGCCAAGGGTCGACGGGCTACAATGAGCAGTTCTTC. The chain links TRBV14 to TRBJ2-1; D is unresolved. The length of the CDR3 is 15 residues. V was cut by 1 base and J by 3 bases, with 10 bases left in between. Germline CDR1 SGHDN, CDR2 FVKESK.

This clonotype has just a few counts. The chain employs TRBV12-3 or TRBV12-4 and TRBJ2-7; D possibly uses TRBD1 or TRBD2 (5 bases each). V was shortened by 6 bases and J by 7 bases, with 19 bases between the two germline ends. The CDR3 runs 14 residues. CDR3 DNA sequence: TGTGCCAGCAGAGGGACGGGGAAGAGAGATGAGCAGTACTTC. Its protein is CASRGTGKRDEQYF.

The chain links TRBV30 to TRBJ1-6; 7 bases agree with TRBD1. Trimming took 4 bases from V and 10 from J; bases not matched to a gene: 10. The CDR3 sequence is 14 residues long. Germline loops: CDR1 GTSNPN, CDR2 SVGIG (reference sequence). The DNA for the CDR3 is TGTGCCTGGAATAAAGACAGGGTGACCTCACCCCTCCACTTT. Amino acid sequence: CAWNKDRVTSPLHF.

This clonotype was recorded a few times. The chain employs TRBV20-1 and TRBJ2-5; D uncertain. The J call is uncertain, as TRBJ2-7 better fits the DNA end. The CDR3 sequence is 12 residues long. The germline V gene has CDR1 DFQATT and CDR2 SNEGSKA (reference sequence). CDR3 in amino acids: CSAGQEGYEQYF. Written as DNA, the CDR3 is TGCAGTGCTGGTCAGGAAGGCTACGAGCAGTACTTC.

V is TRBV28 and J is TRBJ1-1; TRBD1 is a possible D gene (6 bases). CDR3 length: 14 residues. Germline lookup yields CDR1 MDHEN and CDR2 SYDVKM. V was clipped by 6 bases and J by 8 bases, with 19 bases between them. The CDR3 protein is CASSLQGILGEAFF. DNA for the CDR3: TGTGCCAGCAGCCTACAGGGCATTTTGGGGGAAGCTTTCTTT.

This clonotype was observed once. This chain joins TRBV13 and TRBJ2-5, with 10 bases aligning to TRBD1. CDR3 length: 17 residues. J gave up 1 base and V 0 bases, and 5 bases lay outside the gene matches. Germline CDR1 reads PRHDT; CDR2 reads FYEKMQ (reference sequence). In DNA form, the CDR3 reads TGTGCCAGCAGCTTAGGCCAAGGGACAGGGGTCCAAGAGACCCAGTACTTC. Protein sequence: CASSLGQGTGVQETQYF. The full variable domain, in which reference TRBV13 and TRBJ2-5 provide the parts outside the CDR3, is AAGVIQSPRHLIKEKRETATLKCYPIPRHDTVYWYQQGPGQDPQFLISFYEKMQSDKGSIPDRFSAQQFSDYHSELNMSSLELGDSALYFCASSLGQGTGVQETQYFGPGTRLLVL.

This sequence joins TRBV5-1 and TRBJ2-5, with 14 bases identical to TRBD2. The CDR3 is made up of 18 amino acids. Germline V CDR1 and CDR2: SGHRS, YFSETQ. V lost 4 bases, J lost 0 bases, and 8 bases stayed unmatched. As DNA, the CDR3 is TGCGCCAGCAGCCTTCGACTAGCGGGGGGGCCTTACCAAGAGACCCAGTACTTC. It encodes CASSLRLAGGPYQETQYF.

This clonotype was recorded a few times. The rearrangement links TRBV28 to TRBJ1-2; D is unclear. CDR1 is MDHEN, CDR2 SYDVKM, per germline. The CDR3 extends over 14 amino acids. Between the trimmed V and J ends, which lost 5 bases and 8 bases, there was a span of 18 bases. The CDR3, as DNA: TGTGCCAGCAGTCCGCCGGAAGGCAGGAGGGGCTACACCTTC. Amino acid sequence: CASSPPEGRRGYTF.

J is TRBJ1-4 and V is TRBV7-9; a possible D gene is TRBD1 (5 bases). The V gene lost 7 bases and the J gene lost 0 bases, with 12 bases spanning the gap. The CDR3 loop spans 15 amino acids. CDR1 is SEHNR and CDR2 is FQNEAQ in the germline V gene (reference sequence). The chain's CDR3 is CASKGLATTNEKLFF. The CDR3 nucleotides read TGTGCCAGCAAGGGGTTAGCGACAACTAATGAAAAACTGTTTTTT.

The chain has TRBV4-3 and TRBJ2-1; the match to TRBD2 covers 10 bases. Matching the DNA end better, TRBJ2-7 makes the J call doubtful. CDR1 LGHNA and CDR2 YSLEER come from the germline V gene. The CDR3 consists of 15 residues. CDR3 in amino acids: CASSPISSGGYEQYF. CDR3 DNA sequence: TGCGCCAGCAGCCCGATCTCTAGCGGGGGATACGAGCAGTACTTC.

In its sample, this clonotype was seen many times. The chain links TRBV29-1 to TRBJ1-1; D unclear. V gave up 4 bases and J gave up 1 base, with 4 bases separating them. Germline assignment: CDR1 SQVTM and CDR2 ANQGSEA. The CDR3 has 11 amino acids. CDR3 nucleotide sequence: TGCAGCGTTGTAGGGAACACTGAAGCTTTCTTT. It is translated as CSVVGNTEAFF.

The chain joins TRBV6-5 to TRBJ2-5, with no clear D. The CDR3 consists of 11 residues. Trimming removed 10 bases from V and 5 bases from J, with 11 bases in between. CDR1 is MNHEY and CDR2 is SVGAGI in the germline V gene. The CDR3 nucleotides read TGTGCCACGACGCGAGGCGAGACCCAGTACTTC. It encodes CATTRGETQYF.

This clonotype was detected a few times. The chain recombines TRBV6-1 with TRBJ2-3, with 7 positions matching TRBD1. The CDR3 is 14 amino acids. J was trimmed by 3 bases and V by 7 bases; bases with no gene match: 7. The germline V gene encodes CDR1 MNHNS and CDR2 SASEGT. The CDR3 region is CASKPTGSTDTQYF. DNA of the CDR3: TGTGCCAGCAAACCGACAGGGTCTACAGATACGCAGTATTTT.

The chain employs TRBV7-9 and TRBJ1-2; TRBD1 matches 7 bases. V lost 0 bases to trimming and J lost 4 bases; unmatched junction nucleotides: 5. Germline CDR1 is SEHNR and CDR2 is FQNEAQ (reference sequence). The CDR3 is 15 residues long. CDR3 protein: CASSLASGQTYGYTF. In DNA form, the CDR3 reads TGTGCCAGCAGCTTAGCCTCGGGACAGACCTATGGCTACACCTTC.

The chain carries TRBV15 and TRBJ2-7; D call uncertain. Deletions cut 4 bases from V and 3 bases from J, with 4 bases between. The length of the CDR3 is 11 residues. Per the germline V gene, CDR1 is LNHNV and CDR2 is YYDKDF (reference sequence). The CDR3 bases are TGTGCCACCAGCACAAACTACGAGCAGTACTTC. As protein: CATSTNYEQYF. The full variable domain, completed using reference TRBV15 and TRBJ2-7, is DAMVIQNPRYQVTQFGKPVTLSCSQTLNHNVMYWYQQKSSQAPKLLFHYYDKDFNNEADTPDNFQSRRPNTSFCFLDIRSPGLGDTAMYLCATSTNYEQYFGPGTRLTVT.

The chain recombines TRBV3-1 with TRBJ2-4; D remains unclear. V was shortened by 1 base and J by 3 bases, with 10 bases between the two germline ends. This CDR3 comprises 15 residues. Germline lookup yields CDR1 LGHDT and CDR2 YNNKEL (reference sequence). CDR3 DNA: TGTGCCAGCAGCCAAGGCGCAGGCCACAAAAACATTCAGTACTTC. It is translated as CASSQGAGHKNIQYF.

A single count supports this clonotype. The chain is built from TRBV5-1 and TRBJ2-7, with 9 bases that match TRBD2. J was trimmed by 0 bases and V by 6 bases; bases with no gene match: 10. The germline CDR1 and CDR2 sequences are SGHRS and YFSETQ. The CDR3 consists of 16 residues. The CDR3 DNA reads as TGCGCCAGCACCACTGGCCCAGCGGGGGGCTCCTACGAGCAGTACTTC. It codes for CASTTGPAGGSYEQYF.

The sample holds a few counts of this clonotype. The V call is TRBV20-1, the J call TRBJ1-4, with TRBD1 matching 8 bases. J gave up 8 bases and V 0 bases, and 8 bases lay outside the gene matches. Per the germline V gene, CDR1 is DFQATT and CDR2 is SNEGSKA (reference sequence). This CDR3 is built from 15 residues. The chain's CDR3 is CSARDAQGAREKLFF. As DNA, the CDR3 is TGCAGTGCTAGAGATGCCCAGGGGGCGAGGGAAAAACTGTTTTTT.

J is TRBJ2-7 and V is TRBV6-6; no clear D. Germline V gene lookup returns CDR1 MNHNY and CDR2 SVGAGI (reference sequence). The CDR3 is 14 amino acids. V gave up 0 bases and J gave up 5 bases, with 11 bases separating them. As DNA, the CDR3 is TGTGCCAGCAGTTACTCACCACGGTACGACGAGCAGTACTTC. Translated: CASSYSPRYDEQYF.